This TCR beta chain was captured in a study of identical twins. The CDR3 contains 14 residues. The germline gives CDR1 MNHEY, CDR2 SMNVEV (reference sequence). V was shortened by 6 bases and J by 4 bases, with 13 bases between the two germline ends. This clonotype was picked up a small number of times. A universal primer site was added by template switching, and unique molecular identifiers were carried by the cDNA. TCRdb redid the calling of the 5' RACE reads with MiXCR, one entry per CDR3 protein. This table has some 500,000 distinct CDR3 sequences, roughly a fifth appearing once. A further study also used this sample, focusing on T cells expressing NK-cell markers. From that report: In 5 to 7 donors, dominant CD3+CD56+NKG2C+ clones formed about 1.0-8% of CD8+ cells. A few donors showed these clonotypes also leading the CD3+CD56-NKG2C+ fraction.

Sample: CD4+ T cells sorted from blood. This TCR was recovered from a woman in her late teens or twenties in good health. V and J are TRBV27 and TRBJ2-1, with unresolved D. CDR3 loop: CASRPPTSYNEQFF. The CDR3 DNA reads TGTGCCAGCAGACCCCCGACATCTTACAATGAGCAGTTCTTC.